This section outlines one TCR beta chain sequence together with its context. Antigen unknown. This entry belongs to a study of shared clonotypes between healthy human individuals. Germline trimming cut 4 bases from V and 3 bases from J; bases unmatched to any gene: 6. Germline CDR1 SGHRS, CDR2 YFSETQ. The length of the CDR3 is 15 residues. Sequencing used immunoSEQ multiplex PCR; TCRdb keeps in-frame clones, though not all of them. Of 2 million to 2.5 million clones in the sample, approximately 90% were seen once. Study results and limitations: A few donors had around 5.2% of their naive CD4 clonotypes in common. Clonotype sharing among donors was thought likely to change with sequencing depth. With few donors, the genetic and exposure-history diversity represented was limited.

This clonotype was obtained from a man aged 18 to 30 in good health. Some clones in this sample may be carry-over from other donors' samples. Sequenced material: naive CD4+ T cells from PBMCs. The sample's subset: CD45RA+ positively selected. The chain uses TRBV5-1 and TRBJ2-1; 8 nucleotides line up with TRBD1. The CDR3 DNA sequence: TGCGCCAGCAGCACGACCGGGACAGGCTACAATGAGCAGTTCTTC. Amino acid sequence: CASSTTGTGYNEQFF.